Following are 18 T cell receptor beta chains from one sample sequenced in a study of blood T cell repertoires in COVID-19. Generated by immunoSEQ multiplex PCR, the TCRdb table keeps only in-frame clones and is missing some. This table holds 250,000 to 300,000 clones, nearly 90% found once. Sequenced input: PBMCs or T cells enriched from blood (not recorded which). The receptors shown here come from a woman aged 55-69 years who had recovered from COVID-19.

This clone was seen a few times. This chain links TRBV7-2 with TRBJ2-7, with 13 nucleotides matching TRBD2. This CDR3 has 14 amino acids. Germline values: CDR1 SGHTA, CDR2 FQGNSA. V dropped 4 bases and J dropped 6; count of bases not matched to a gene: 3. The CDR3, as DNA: TGTGCCAGCAGCTACGGACTAGCGGGAGCCGAGCAGTACTTC. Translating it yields CASSYGLAGAEQYF.

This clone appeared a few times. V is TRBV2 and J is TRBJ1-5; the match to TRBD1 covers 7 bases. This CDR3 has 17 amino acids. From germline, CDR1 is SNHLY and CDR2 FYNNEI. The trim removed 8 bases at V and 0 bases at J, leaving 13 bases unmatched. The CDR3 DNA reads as TGTGCCAGCCGCCGGGACAGTAGCGTGGGTAGCAATCAGCCCCAGCATTTT. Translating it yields CASRRDSSVGSNQPQHF.

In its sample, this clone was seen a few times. The CDR3 bases are TGTGCCAGCAGTGGGAGGACTAGCGGGATTGCCTACGAGCAGTACTTC. Amino acids: CASSGRTSGIAYEQYF. The rearrangement uses TRBV2 and TRBJ2-7; 12 positions agree with TRBD2. Per the germline V gene, CDR1 is SNHLY and CDR2 is FYNNEI. There are 16 residues in the CDR3. V lost 4 bases, J lost 2 bases, and 6 bases stayed unmatched.

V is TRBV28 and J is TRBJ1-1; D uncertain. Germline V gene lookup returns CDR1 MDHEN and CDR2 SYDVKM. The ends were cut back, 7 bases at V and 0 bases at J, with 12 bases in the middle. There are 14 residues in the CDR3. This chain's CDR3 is CASTKIPMNTEAFF. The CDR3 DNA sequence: TGTGCCAGCACTAAGATCCCAATGAACACTGAAGCTTTCTTT.

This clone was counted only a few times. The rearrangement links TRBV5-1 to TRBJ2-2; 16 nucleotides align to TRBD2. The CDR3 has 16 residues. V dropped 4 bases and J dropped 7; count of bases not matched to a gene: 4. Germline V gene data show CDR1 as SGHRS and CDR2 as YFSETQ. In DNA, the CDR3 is TGCGCCAGCAGCCCGGGACTAGCGGGGGGGAACGGGGAGCTGTTTTTT. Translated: CASSPGLAGGNGELFF.

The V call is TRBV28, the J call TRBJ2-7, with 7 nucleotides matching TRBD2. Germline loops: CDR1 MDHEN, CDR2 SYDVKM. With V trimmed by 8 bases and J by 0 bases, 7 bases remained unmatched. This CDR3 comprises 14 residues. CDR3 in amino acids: CASDQRGSSYEQYF. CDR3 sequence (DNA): TGTGCCAGCGACCAGCGGGGCAGCTCCTACGAGCAGTACTTC.

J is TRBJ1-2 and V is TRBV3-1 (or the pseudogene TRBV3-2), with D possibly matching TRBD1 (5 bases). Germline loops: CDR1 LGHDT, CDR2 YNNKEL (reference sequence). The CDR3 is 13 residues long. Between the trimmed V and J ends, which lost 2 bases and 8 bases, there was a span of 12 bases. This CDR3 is CASSQLGLGGYTF. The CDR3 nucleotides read TGTGCCAGCAGCCAACTGGGACTGGGGGGCTACACCTTC.

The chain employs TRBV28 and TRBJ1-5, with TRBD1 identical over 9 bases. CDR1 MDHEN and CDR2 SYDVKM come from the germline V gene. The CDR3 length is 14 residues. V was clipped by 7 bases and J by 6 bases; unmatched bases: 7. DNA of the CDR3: TGTGCCAGCAACCCGGGACAGGGTTCTCAGCCCCAGCATTTT. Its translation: CASNPGQGSQPQHF.

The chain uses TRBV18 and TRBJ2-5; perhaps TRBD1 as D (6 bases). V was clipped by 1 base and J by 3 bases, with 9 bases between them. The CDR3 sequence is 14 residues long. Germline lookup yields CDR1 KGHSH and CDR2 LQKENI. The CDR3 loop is CASSPQGVKETQYF. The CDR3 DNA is TGTGCCAGCTCACCACAGGGGGTCAAAGAGACCCAGTACTTC.

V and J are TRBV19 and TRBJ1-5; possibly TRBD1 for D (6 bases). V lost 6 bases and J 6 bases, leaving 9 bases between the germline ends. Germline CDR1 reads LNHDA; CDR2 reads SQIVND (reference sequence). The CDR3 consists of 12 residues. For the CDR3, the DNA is TGTGCCAGTAGCCAGGGGTCTCAGCCCCAGCATTTT. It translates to CASSQGSQPQHF.

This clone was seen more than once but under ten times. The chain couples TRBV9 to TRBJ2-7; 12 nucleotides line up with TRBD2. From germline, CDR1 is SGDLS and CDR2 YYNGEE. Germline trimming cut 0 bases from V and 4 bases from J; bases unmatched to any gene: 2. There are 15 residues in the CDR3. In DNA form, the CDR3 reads TGTGCCAGCAGCGTAGGGACTAGCGGGAAGTACGAGCAGTACTTC. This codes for CASSVGTSGKYEQYF.

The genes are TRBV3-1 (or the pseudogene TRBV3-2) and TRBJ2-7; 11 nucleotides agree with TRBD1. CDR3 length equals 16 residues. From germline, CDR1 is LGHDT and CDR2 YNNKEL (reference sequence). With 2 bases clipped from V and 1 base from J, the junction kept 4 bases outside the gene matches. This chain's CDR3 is CASSQTGTGGSYEQYF. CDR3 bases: TGTGCCAGCAGCCAAACCGGGACAGGGGGGTCCTACGAGCAGTACTTC.

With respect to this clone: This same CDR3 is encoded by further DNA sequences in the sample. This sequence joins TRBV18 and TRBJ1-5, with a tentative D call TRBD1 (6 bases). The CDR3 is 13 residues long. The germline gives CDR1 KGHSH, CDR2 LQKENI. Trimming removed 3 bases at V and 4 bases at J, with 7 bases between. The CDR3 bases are TGTGCCAGCTCACCGGACAGAAATCAGCCCCAGCATTTT. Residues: CASSPDRNQPQHF.

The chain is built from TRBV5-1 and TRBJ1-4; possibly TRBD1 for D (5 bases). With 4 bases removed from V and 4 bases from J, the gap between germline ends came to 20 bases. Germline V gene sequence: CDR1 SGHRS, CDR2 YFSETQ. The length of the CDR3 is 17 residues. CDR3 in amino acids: CASSRRTTRVGNEKLFF. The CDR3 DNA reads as TGCGCCAGCAGCCGGCGGACAACTCGAGTTGGTAATGAAAAACTGTTTTTT.

CDR3 in DNA: TGTGCCAGCAGCTTGGGCAGGACAGGACACGAAAAACTGTTTTTT. As protein: CASSLGRTGHEKLFF. The chain is built from TRBV11-3 and TRBJ1-4; 7 bases fit TRBD1. The CDR3 is made up of 15 amino acids. Germline assignment: CDR1 SGHNT and CDR2 YENEEA. V shed 3 bases, J shed 8 bases, and the junction held 9 bases outside the gene matches. The full variable domain, its missing parts supplied by reference TRBV11-3 and TRBJ1-4, is EAGVVQSPRYKIIEKKQPVAFWCNPISGHNTLYWYLQNLGQGPELLIRYENEEAVDDSQLPKDRFSAERLKGVDSTLKIQPAELGDSAVYLCASSLGRTGHEKLFFGSGTQLSVL.

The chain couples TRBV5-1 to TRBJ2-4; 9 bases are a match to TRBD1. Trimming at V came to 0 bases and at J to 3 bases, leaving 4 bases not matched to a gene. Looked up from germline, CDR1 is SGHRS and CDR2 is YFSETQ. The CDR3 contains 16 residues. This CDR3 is CASSLADRGDKNIQYF. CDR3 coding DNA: TGCGCCAGCAGCTTGGCGGACAGGGGCGACAAAAACATTCAGTACTTC.

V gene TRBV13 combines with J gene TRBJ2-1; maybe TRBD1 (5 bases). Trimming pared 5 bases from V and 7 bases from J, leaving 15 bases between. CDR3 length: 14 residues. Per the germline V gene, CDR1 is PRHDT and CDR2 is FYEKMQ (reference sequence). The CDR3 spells CASSPPDIGNEQFF. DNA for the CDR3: TGTGCCAGCAGCCCCCCGGACATAGGGAATGAGCAGTTCTTC. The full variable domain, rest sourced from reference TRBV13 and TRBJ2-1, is AAGVIQSPRHLIKEKRETATLKCYPIPRHDTVYWYQQGPGQDPQFLISFYEKMQSDKGSIPDRFSAQQFSDYHSELNMSSLELGDSALYFCASSPPDIGNEQFFGPGTRLTVL.

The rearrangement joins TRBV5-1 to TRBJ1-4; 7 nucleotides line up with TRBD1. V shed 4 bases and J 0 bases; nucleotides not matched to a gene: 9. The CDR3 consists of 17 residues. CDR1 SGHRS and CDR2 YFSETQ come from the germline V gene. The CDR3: CASSQGRDSATNEKLFF. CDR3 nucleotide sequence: TGCGCCAGCAGCCAGGGGCGGGACAGCGCAACTAATGAAAAACTGTTTTTT.